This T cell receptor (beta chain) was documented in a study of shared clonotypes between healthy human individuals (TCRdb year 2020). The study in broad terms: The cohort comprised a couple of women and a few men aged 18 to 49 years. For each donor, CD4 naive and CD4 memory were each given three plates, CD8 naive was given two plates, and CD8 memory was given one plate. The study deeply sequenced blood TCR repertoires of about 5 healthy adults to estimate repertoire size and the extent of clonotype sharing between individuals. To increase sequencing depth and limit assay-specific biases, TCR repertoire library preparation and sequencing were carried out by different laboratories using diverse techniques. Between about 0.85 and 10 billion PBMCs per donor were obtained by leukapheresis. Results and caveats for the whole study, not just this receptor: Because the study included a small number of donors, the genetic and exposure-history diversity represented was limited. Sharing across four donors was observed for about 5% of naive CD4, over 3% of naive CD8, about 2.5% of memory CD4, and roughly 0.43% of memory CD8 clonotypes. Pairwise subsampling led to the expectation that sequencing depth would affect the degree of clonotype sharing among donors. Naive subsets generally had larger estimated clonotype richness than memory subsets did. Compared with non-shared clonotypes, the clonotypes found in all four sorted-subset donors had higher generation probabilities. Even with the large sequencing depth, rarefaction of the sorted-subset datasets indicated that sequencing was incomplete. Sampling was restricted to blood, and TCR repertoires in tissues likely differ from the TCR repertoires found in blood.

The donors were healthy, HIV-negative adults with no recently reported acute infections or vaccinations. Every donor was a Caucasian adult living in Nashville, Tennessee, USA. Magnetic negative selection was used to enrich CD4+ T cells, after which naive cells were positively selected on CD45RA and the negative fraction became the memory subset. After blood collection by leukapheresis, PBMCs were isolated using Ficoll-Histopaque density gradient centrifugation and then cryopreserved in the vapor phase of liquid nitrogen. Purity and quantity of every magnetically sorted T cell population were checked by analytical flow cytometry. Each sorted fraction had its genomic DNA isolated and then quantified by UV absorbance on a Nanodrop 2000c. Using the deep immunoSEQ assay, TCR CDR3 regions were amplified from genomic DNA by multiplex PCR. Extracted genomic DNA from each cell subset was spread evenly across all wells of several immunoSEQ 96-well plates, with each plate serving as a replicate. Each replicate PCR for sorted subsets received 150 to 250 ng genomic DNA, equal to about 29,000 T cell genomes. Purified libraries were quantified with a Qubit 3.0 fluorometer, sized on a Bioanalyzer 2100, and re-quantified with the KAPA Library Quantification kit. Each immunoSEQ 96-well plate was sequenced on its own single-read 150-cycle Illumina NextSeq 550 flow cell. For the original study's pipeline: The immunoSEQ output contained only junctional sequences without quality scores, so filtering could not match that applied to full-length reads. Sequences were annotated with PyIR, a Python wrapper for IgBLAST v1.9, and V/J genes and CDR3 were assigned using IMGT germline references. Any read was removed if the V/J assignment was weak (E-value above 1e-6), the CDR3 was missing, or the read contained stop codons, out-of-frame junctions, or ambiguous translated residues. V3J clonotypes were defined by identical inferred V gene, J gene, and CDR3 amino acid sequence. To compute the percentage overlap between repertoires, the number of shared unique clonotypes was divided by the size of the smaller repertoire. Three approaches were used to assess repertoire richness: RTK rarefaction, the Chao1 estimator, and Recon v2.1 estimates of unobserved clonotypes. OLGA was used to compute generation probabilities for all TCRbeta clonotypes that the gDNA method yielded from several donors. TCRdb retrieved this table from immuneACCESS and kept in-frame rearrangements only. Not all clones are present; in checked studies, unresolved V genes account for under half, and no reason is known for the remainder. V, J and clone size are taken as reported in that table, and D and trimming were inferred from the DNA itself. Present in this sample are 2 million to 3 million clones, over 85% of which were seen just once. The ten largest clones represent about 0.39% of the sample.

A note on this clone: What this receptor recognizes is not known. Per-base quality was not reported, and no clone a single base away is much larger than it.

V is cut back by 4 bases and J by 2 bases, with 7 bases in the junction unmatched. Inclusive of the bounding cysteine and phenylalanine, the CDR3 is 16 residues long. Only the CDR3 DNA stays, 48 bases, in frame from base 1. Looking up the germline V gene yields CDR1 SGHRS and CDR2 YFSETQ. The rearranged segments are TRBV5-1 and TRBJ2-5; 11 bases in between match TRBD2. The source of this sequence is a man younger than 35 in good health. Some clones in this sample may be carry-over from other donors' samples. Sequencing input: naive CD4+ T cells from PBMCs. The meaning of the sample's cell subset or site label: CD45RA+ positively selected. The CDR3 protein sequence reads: CASSASGLAAQETQYF. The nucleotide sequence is TGCGCCAGCAGCGCCTCGGGACTAGCGGCACAAGAGACCCAGTACTTC. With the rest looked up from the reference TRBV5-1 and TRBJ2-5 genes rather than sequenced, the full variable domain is KAGVTQTPRYLIKTRGQQVTLSCSPISGHRSVSWYQQTPGQGLQFLFEYFSETQRNKGNFPGRFSGRQFSNSRSEMNVSTLELGDSALYLCASSASGLAAQETQYFGPGTRLLVL.